These 6 T cell receptor beta chains were sequenced from one sample in a study of shared clonotypes between healthy human individuals. The data were produced by immunoSEQ multiplex PCR, yet TCRdb's version contains in-frame clones alone and is incomplete. Among approximately 810,000 clones, about 91% were seen once, and the ten largest hold 24%. CD45RO-negative, CCR7-selected cells formed the naive CD8 fraction, which excluded terminally differentiated effector memory CD45RA+ cells. The sequenced sample was naive CD8+ T cells sorted from blood. The source of these receptors is a man under 40 in good health.

This CDR3 is CASSPSPQGITEKLFF. As DNA, the CDR3 is TGTGCCAGCAGTCCCTCACCACAGGGGATCACCGAAAAACTGTTTTTT. The J gene is TRBJ1-4, the V gene TRBV6-6; 7 nucleotides agree with TRBD1. This CDR3 region has 16 residues. The V and J ends lost 5 bases and 8 bases, in that order; junction bases with no gene match: 14. The germline V gene has CDR1 MNHNY and CDR2 SVGAGI (reference sequence).

The gene calls are TRBV7-9 and TRBJ2-1, with 10 bases aligning to TRBD1. The germline CDR1 and CDR2 sequences are SEHNR and FQNEAQ (reference sequence). The CDR3 spans 15 residues. Trimming at V came to 5 bases and at J to 7 bases, leaving 8 bases not matched to a gene. The CDR3 sequence is CASSPPGQGGNEQFF. CDR3 DNA: TGTGCCAGCAGCCCCCCCGGACAGGGGGGGAATGAGCAGTTCTTC. Together with reference TRBV7-9 and TRBJ2-1, the CDR3 gives the full variable domain: DTGVSQNPRHKITKRGQNVTFRCDPISEHNRLYWYRQTLGQGPEFLTYFQNEAQLEKSRLLSDRFSAERPKGSFSTLEIQRTEQGDSAMYLCASSPPGQGGNEQFFGPGTRLTVL.

This sequence joins TRBV6-5 and TRBJ1-1; D remains unclear. Deletions cut 5 bases from V and 2 bases from J, with 12 bases between. The germline V gene has CDR1 MNHEY and CDR2 SVGAGI. The CDR3 has 14 amino acids. The CDR3 nucleotides read TGTGCCAGCAGTACACCGGGATTAAACACTGAAGCTTTCTTT. Protein product: CASSTPGLNTEAFF.

The chain combines TRBV6-5 with TRBJ2-5; no firm D call. Germline CDR1 MNHEY, CDR2 SVGAGI. V lost 3 bases to trimming and J lost 2 bases, with 13 bases between them. CDR3 length: 15 amino acids. The CDR3 coding sequence is TGTGCCAGCAGTTATCGCCCAACATCGCAAGAGACCCAGTACTTC. As protein: CASSYRPTSQETQYF.

The V gene is TRBV11-2, the J gene TRBJ2-5; D is undetermined. This CDR3 is built from 15 residues. Germline V gene data show CDR1 as SGHAT and CDR2 as FQNNGV. Trimming pared 6 bases from V and 0 bases from J, leaving 14 bases between. CDR3 sequence reads: CASREEHGYQETQYF. The CDR3 DNA reads as TGTGCCAGCAGGGAAGAACACGGGTACCAAGAGACCCAGTACTTC.

V usage is TRBV28 and J usage is TRBJ2-7; a possible D gene is TRBD2 (6 bases). The CDR3 covers 16 residues. Trimming left V 0 bases short and J 0 bases short, with 12 bases between. Germline loops: CDR1 MDHEN, CDR2 SYDVKM. This CDR3 reads CASSLWSSDSSYEQYF. CDR3 nucleotides: TGTGCCAGCAGTTTATGGTCTAGCGACAGCTCCTACGAGCAGTACTTC.